This T cell receptor beta chain derives from a study of blood T cell repertoires in COVID-19. Background on the study: T cells, B-cell-depleted T cells, or PBMCs provided the cDNA or gDNA that served as material.

Study processing details: Reference gene primer amplification gave estimated nucleated cell counts. Sequenced by immunoSEQ multiplex PCR; TCRdb stores in-frame clones only, minus some. The V and J calls and clone size come from that table; D and trimming were worked out from the DNA. The repertoire holds under 250,000 clones, with approximately 82% as singletons. CDR1 SGHAT and CDR2 FQNNGV come from the germline V gene. Trimming shortened V by 5 bases and J by 4 bases, and 13 bases separated the two germline ends. This CDR3 region has 14 residues. The chain links TRBV11-2 to TRBJ2-3; D gene unclear. The sequenced sample was peripheral blood. The clonotype comes from a young man who had recovered from COVID-19. CDR3 in DNA: TGTGCCAGCAGCCCCACCCTGGCCGCAGATACGCAGTATTTT. Its protein product is CASSPTLAADTQYF.